This TCR beta chain was captured by sequencing in a study of OX40 agonist ivuxolimab in advanced cancers. For the study at large: Each dose-escalation patient presented with hepatocellular carcinoma, melanoma, renal cell or head and neck cancer. Partial responses were achieved by three patients, of whom one had hepatocellular carcinoma and two had cutaneous melanoma. Among those enrolled, mean age was around 55 years (range about 23 to 90) and about 82% were male.

Patients who had autoimmune disease history or got systemic immunosuppression were left out. CDR3 length: 14 amino acids. Looked up from germline, CDR1 is MRHNA and CDR2 is SNTAGT. V was pared by 6 bases and J by 2 bases, with 8 bases between. Profiling relied on immunoSEQ multiplex PCR, and the TCRdb table lists in-frame clones only, not all of them. The sample contains nearly 25,000 clones, around four fifths of which appear only once. The TCR sequence derives from an adult with an advanced solid tumor such as melanoma, head and neck, liver or kidney cancer. The input for sequencing was CD4+ or CD8+ T cells sorted from blood, taken in a trial of the OX40 agonist ivuxolimab. This sequence joins TRBV6-4 and TRBJ2-6; unclear D gene. The CDR3, as DNA: TGTGCCAGCAGCCCAGAGGCTGGGGCCAACGTCCTGACTTTC. Protein sequence: CASSPEAGANVLTF.